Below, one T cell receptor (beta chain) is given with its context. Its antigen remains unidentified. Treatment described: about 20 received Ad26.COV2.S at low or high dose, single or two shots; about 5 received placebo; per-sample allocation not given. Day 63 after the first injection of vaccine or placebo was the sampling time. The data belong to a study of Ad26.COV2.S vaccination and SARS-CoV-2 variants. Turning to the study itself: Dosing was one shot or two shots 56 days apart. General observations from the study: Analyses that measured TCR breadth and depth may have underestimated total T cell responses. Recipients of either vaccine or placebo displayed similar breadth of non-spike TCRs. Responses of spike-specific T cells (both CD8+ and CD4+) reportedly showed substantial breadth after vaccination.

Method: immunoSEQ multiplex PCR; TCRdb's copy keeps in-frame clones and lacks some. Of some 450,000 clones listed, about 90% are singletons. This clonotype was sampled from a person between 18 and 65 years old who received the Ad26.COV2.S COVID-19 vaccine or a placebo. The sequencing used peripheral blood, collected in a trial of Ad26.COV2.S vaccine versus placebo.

The CDR3 sequence: CASSLFASGTGELFF. CDR3 nucleotides: TGTGCCAGCAGCTTATTCGCGTCTGGCACCGGGGAGCTGTTTTTT. The chain recombines TRBV7-3 with TRBJ2-2, with no clear D. Germline CDR1 reads SGHTA; CDR2 reads FQGTGA. Trimming removed 2 bases from V and 4 bases from J, with 11 bases in between. The CDR3 runs to 15 residues.